What follows is one T cell receptor (beta chain) and its context. The antigen is not known. The sample comes from a study of CD8+ T cells in alopecia areata. Study overall: In an open-label trial, patients got 5 to 10 mg tofacitinib twice daily.

The sample's treatment: oral pan-JAK inhibitor, 5-10 mg twice daily. The CDR3 is 15 amino acids. V shed 5 bases and J shed 5 bases, with 18 bases lying between them. Germline lookup yields CDR1 SGHAT and CDR2 FQNNGV. cDNA prepared by RNA extraction and subsequent reverse transcription served as the template for sequencing. Here immunoSEQ multiplex PCR was the method, and the copy in TCRdb shows in-frame clones only, minus some. The data show roughly 200,000 clones, less than 50% seen once. General study points: Resident alphabeta T cells of normal skin are also sequenced in scalp samples. A large proportion of expanded lesional clones were detected persisting in scalp and blood during tofacitinib.

This TCR was recovered from a human donor with alopecia areata. The chain has TRBV11-2 and TRBJ1-1; D is ambiguous. Material: CD4+ T cells sorted from blood, obtained at approximately week 36, from a patient treated with tofacitinib. CDR3 loop: CASSPLWVAWTEAFF. The CDR3 DNA sequence: TGTGCCAGCAGCCCACTATGGGTTGCGTGGACTGAAGCTTTCTTT.